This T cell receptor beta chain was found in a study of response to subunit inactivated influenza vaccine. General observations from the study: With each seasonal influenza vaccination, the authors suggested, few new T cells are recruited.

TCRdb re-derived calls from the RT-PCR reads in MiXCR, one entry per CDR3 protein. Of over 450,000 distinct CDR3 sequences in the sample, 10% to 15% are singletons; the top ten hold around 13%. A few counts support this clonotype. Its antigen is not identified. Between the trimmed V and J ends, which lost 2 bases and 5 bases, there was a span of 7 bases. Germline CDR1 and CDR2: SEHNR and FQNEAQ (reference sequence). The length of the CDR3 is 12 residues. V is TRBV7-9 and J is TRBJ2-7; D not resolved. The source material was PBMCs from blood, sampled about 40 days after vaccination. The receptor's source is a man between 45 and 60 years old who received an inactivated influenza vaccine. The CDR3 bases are TGTGCCAGCAGCTTAATCAGCGACGAGCAGTACTTC. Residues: CASSLISDEQYF.